The 4 T cell receptor beta chains below were found in one sample sequenced in a study of CXCR3-negative and CXCR3-positive naive CD8 T cells (dated by TCRdb to the late 2010s). The research as a whole found: TRB CDR3s from CXCR3-positive naive cells showed higher hydrophobicity (lower Kidera factor 4), lower energy, and higher strength and volume indices than CXCR3-negative naive cells.

Their antigens are not known. The sample was run on a NextSeq 550. The Human TCR Profiling Kit (MiLaboratory) was used to prepare UMI-labeled 5' RACE TRB cDNA libraries. With the reads reprocessed by TCRdb, a single entry stands for each CDR3 protein sequence and no DNA is reported. This specimen's table enumerates 140,000 to 150,000 distinct CDR3 sequences. Jointly, the top ten make up about 0.28% of the sample. Sequencing was performed on naive CXCR3+ CD8+ T cells from blood. This specimen's cell subset or site label, per the study, means: CD45RO-CCR7+CD27+CD95- naive CD8+ T cells expressing CXCR3 (TNR3+). These receptors were obtained from a human donor in good health. Some clones in this sample may be carry-over from other donors' samples.

The chain recombines TRBV5-5 with TRBJ1-3. Germline lookup yields CDR1 SGHKS and CDR2 YYEKEE (reference sequence). The CDR3 has 14 amino acids. The CDR3 is CASSSSSSGNTIHF.

V is TRBV28 and J is TRBJ2-7; the D call of TRBD1 rests on TCRdb alone, since no DNA is present to check it. The CDR3 has 16 residues. Germline CDR1 MDHEN, CDR2 SYDVKM. Here the CDR3 reads CASSFSPRESSYEQYF.

This chain's CDR3 is CASSLSAADRGYGYTF. This chain uses TRBV27 with TRBJ1-2; without DNA, the TCRdb call of TRBD1 cannot be checked. The CDR3 has 16 amino acids. Germline V gives CDR1 MNHEY, CDR2 SMNVEV (reference sequence).

The V call is TRBV5-1, the J call TRBJ2-7; TCRdb calls TRBD1, which cannot be checked without DNA. CDR3 length: 14 residues. Germline V CDR1 and CDR2: SGHRS, YFSETQ. The CDR3: CASSQGTGTYEQYF.